This TCR beta chain appears in the sequencing data of a study of T cells in Graves' hyperthyroidism and ophthalmopathy. Points from the study as a whole: The model's output predicted ophthalmopathy at a median of 6.5 months prior to onset.

There are many counts of this clonotype. Its antigen is as yet unknown. It was RNA transcripts that yielded the amplified TCR beta CDR3 regions. HTBI primers were employed in a first-round RT-PCR of the TCR CDR3. One entry per CDR3 protein results from TCRdb running MiXCR on the multiplex PCR reads. The sample shows approximately 530,000 distinct CDR3 sequences, 15% to 20% of them seen only once. Ophthalmopathy in the patients scored at least 3 on Clinical Activity Score and at least 4 on NOSPECS grade, lasting under 3 months. The clonotype comes from a man aged 35 to 55 with Graves' ophthalmopathy. Material for sequencing was blood.

CDR3 amino acids: CASSLRAPYEQYF. CDR3 coding DNA: TGCGCCAGCAGCTTGAGAGCCCCCTACGAGCAGTACTTC. The chain combines TRBV5-1 with TRBJ2-7; D not resolved. The CDR3 loop spans 13 amino acids. Trimming took off 1 base at V and 2 bases at J, with 7 bases between the two ends. Germline lookup yields CDR1 SGHRS and CDR2 YFSETQ.